This is a list of T cell receptor beta chains from one sample in a study of regulatory T cells in long-lasting Graves disease. A single record per CDR3 protein comes from TCRdb applying MiXCR to the multiplex PCR reads. Among about 330,000 distinct CDR3 sequences listed, roughly 17% were seen once. These same records also appear under a second study, on T cells in Graves' hyperthyroidism and ophthalmopathy.

The sequences come from peripheral blood mononuclear cells (PBMCs), collected at new diagnosis, from a patient treated with antithyroid drugs. The source of these receptors is a woman under 30 with Graves disease. Each CDR3 is given with its conserved first and last residue. A D gene is named only where the DNA matches it firmly. The size of a clone is reported for some rows only, either as once, few or many, or as a class for expanded clones.

CDR3 protein	CDR3 DNA	clone size	D gene	V gene	J gene
CASSQVMTALYGEQFF	TGTGCCAGCAGCCAAGTCATGACAGCTCTTTACGGGGAGCAGTTCTTC	NA	NA	TRBV3-1	TRBJ2-1
CSARAQPVRGGGGETQYF	TGCAGTGCTAGAGCTCAACCGGTTCGGGGCGGGGGAGGAGAGACCCAGTACTTC	NA	TRBD2	TRBV20-1	TRBJ2-5
CASSVNEQFF	TGTGCCAGCAGCGTCAATGAGCAGTTCTTC	many	NA	TRBV2	TRBJ2-1
CASRPRDGANTGELFF	TGTGCCAGCAGACCCCGGGACGGAGCGAACACCGGGGAGCTGTTTTTT	many	NA	TRBV13	TRBJ2-2
CSARDWGEETQYF	TGCAGTGCTAGAGATTGGGGTGAAGAGACCCAGTACTTC	many	NA	TRBV20-1	TRBJ2-5
CASIKSGQGAERLAPQHF	TGTGCCAGTATCAAGTCGGGACAGGGAGCTGAGAGGCTAGCGCCCCAGCATTTT	few	TRBD1	TRBV19	TRBJ1-5
CASSLGPGINSPLHF	TGTGCCAGCAGCTTAGGGCCAGGGATTAATTCACCCCTCCACTTT	many	NA	TRBV11-2	TRBJ1-6
CASRLGTAQTDSNQPQHF	TGTGCCAGCCGATTAGGGACAGCTCAAACCGATAGCAATCAGCCCCAGCATTTT	many	TRBD1	TRBV2	TRBJ1-5
CASSGGQGNTDTQYF	TGTGCCAGCAGTGGAGGACAGGGGAACACAGATACGCAGTATTTT	many	TRBD1	TRBV2	TRBJ2-3
CASSYGLRTGTDTQYF	TGTGCCAGCAGTTACGGGCTGAGGACAGGCACAGATACGCAGTATTTT	many	NA	TRBV6-5	TRBJ2-3
CASSLGPSPGNEQFF	TGTGCCAGCAGCTTGGGTCCCAGCCCTGGTAATGAGCAGTTCTTC	few	NA	TRBV5-4	TRBJ2-1
CSAETGTGPISYNSPLHF	TGCAGTGCTGAGACCGGGACAGGCCCTATCTCCTATAATTCACCCCTCCACTTT	many	TRBD1	TRBV20-1	TRBJ1-6
CSATPTGAGGYTF	TGCAGTGCCACGCCGACAGGGGCGGGGGGCTACACCTTC	few	TRBD1	TRBV20-1	TRBJ1-2
CASSLGVAGALHF	TGTGCCAGCAGCTTAGGTGTGGCTGGCGCCCTCCACTTT	many	NA	TRBV11-3	TRBJ1-6
CSARDLGVTQAFF	TGCAGTGCTAGAGATTTGGGAGTCACCCAAGCTTTCTTT	NA	NA	TRBV20-1	TRBJ1-1
CASSRNLAGTGELFF	TGTGCCAGCTCACGGAATCTAGCGGGCACCGGGGAGCTGTTTTTT	NA	TRBD2	TRBV18	TRBJ2-2
CSARVSPYEQYF	TGCAGTGCTAGAGTATCCCCCTACGAGCAGTACTTC	NA	NA	TRBV20-1	TRBJ2-7
CSARVGEGVYEQYF	TGCAGTGCGAGGGTAGGGGAGGGCGTCTACGAGCAGTACTTC	many	TRBD2	TRBV20-1	TRBJ2-7
CASSLAGGTYEQYF	TGCGCCAGCAGCCTTGCTGGCGGGACCTACGAGCAGTACTTC	many	NA	TRBV5-1	TRBJ2-7
CASGGTSGRYTQYF	TGTGCCTCCGGCGGGACTAGCGGGAGATATACGCAGTATTTT	many	TRBD2	TRBV11-2	TRBJ2-3
CASRDTDPGQGAYEQYF	TGTGCCAGCAGAGACACCGATCCGGGACAGGGAGCCTACGAGCAGTACTTC	many	TRBD1	TRBV28	TRBJ2-7
CASSQDLTSPSYEQYF	TGTGCCAGCAGCCAAGATCTGACCTCACCTTCCTACGAGCAGTACTTC	many	NA	TRBV4-2	TRBJ2-7
CASSTAGAKNIQYF	TGTGCCAGCAGCACAGCCGGGGCCAAAAACATTCAGTACTTC	many	NA	TRBV12-3/TRBV12-4	TRBJ2-4
CASSRTGGLNTEAFF	TGCGCCAGCAGCCGTACAGGGGGCCTGAACACTGAAGCTTTCTTT	NA	TRBD1	TRBV5-1	TRBJ1-1
CASRIGLGGSSYEQYF	TGTGCCAGCAGAATAGGGTTGGGTGGTAGCTCCTACGAGCAGTACTTC	many	NA	TRBV28	TRBJ2-7
CASSPTGTSGGYQETQYF	TGTGCCAGCAGCCCCACGGGGACTAGCGGGGGGTACCAAGAGACCCAGTACTTC	NA	TRBD2	TRBV4-2	TRBJ2-5
CAISESTASGANVLTF	TGTGCCATCAGTGAGTCGACAGCCTCTGGGGCCAACGTCCTGACTTTC	few	NA	TRBV10-3	TRBJ2-6
CASSPPGLAGASNVEQYF	TGTGCCAGCAGCCCCCCGGGACTAGCGGGGGCCTCTAATGTCGAGCAGTACTTC	many	TRBD2	TRBV11-2	TRBJ2-7
CSAAAGGYTF	TGCAGTGCAGCAGCAGGAGGCTACACCTTC	NA	NA	TRBV20-1	TRBJ1-2
CASSVTLGEQFF	TGTGCCAGCAGCGTTACTTTGGGGGAGCAGTTCTTC	many	NA	TRBV11-2	TRBJ2-1
CASSFGTGNTGELFF	TGTGCCAGCAGCTTCGGGACAGGGAACACCGGGGAGCTGTTTTTT	few	TRBD1	TRBV7-2	TRBJ2-2
CSAREEKETQYF	TGCAGTGCTAGAGAAGAGAAGGAGACTCAGTATTTT	NA	NA	TRBV20-1	TRBJ2-3
CASSYEQGIEAFF	TGCGCCAGCAGCTACGAACAGGGCATTGAAGCTTTCTTT	many	NA	TRBV5-1	TRBJ1-1
CATSRDPSGYTF	TGTGCCACCAGCAGAGATCCGAGTGGCTACACCTTC	NA	NA	TRBV15	TRBJ1-2
CASSYSPPTGNEQFF	TGTGCCAGCAGTTACTCTCCACCGACGGGCAATGAGCAGTTCTTC	few	NA	TRBV6-5	TRBJ2-1
CASSMTGAETQYF	TGTGCCAGCAGTATGACAGGGGCAGAGACCCAGTACTTC	many	TRBD1	TRBV12-3/TRBV12-4	TRBJ2-5
CASSELAGGLTDTQYF	TGTGCCAGCAGTGAATTGGCGGGAGGCCTCACAGATACGCAGTATTTT	NA	TRBD2	TRBV25-1	TRBJ2-3
CASSEWVGGGRTDTQYF	TGTGCCAGCAGTGAATGGGTCGGGGGCGGGCGGACAGATACGCAGTATTTT	NA	NA	TRBV6-2/TRBV6-3	TRBJ2-3
CAISESTGVYEQYF	TGTGCCATCAGTGAGTCAACAGGAGTCTACGAGCAGTACTTC	NA	NA	TRBV10-3	TRBJ2-7
CAISDSPSGGWNEQFF	TGTGCCATCAGTGACTCCCCTAGCGGGGGGTGGAATGAGCAGTTCTTC	many	TRBD2	TRBV10-3	TRBJ2-1
CASSARTSGADTQYF	TGTGCCAGCAGCGCAAGGACTAGCGGGGCGGATACGCAGTATTTT	many	TRBD2	TRBV9	TRBJ2-3
CASSLDETPLGGDTQYF	TGTGCCAGCAGCTTAGATGAAACCCCTTTAGGGGGAGATACGCAGTATTTT	many	NA	TRBV11-2	TRBJ2-3
CASSLGDRHGYTF	TGTGCCAGCAGCTTAGGGGACCGTCATGGCTACACCTTC	many	NA	TRBV7-2	TRBJ1-2
CASSTRTDSYEQYF	TGTGCCAGCAGCACCCGGACGGATTCCTACGAGCAGTACTTC	many	NA	TRBV11-1	TRBJ2-7
CASSYGQGAAPESNQPQHF	TGTGCCAGCAGTTACGGACAGGGGGCTGCTCCGGAGAGCAATCAGCCCCAGCATTTT	NA	TRBD1	TRBV6-5	TRBJ1-5
CASSPGTSGRGGTQYF	TGTGCCAGCAGTCCCGGGACTAGCGGGAGGGGAGGGACCCAGTACTTC	many	TRBD2	TRBV27	TRBJ2-5
CSAREYLGIYGYTF	TGCAGTGCTAGAGAATATTTGGGAATCTATGGCTACACCTTC	many	NA	TRBV20-1	TRBJ1-2
CATGDSYTDTQYF	TGTGCCACCGGGGACAGCTACACAGATACGCAGTATTTT	few	TRBD1	TRBV6-1	TRBJ2-3
CASSFTGGGANVLTF	TGTGCCAGCAGCTTCACAGGGGGGGGGGCCAACGTCCTGACTTTC	NA	TRBD1	TRBV7-3	TRBJ2-6
CASKTSGGYEQFF	TGTGCCAGCAAGACTAGCGGGGGCTATGAGCAGTTCTTC	NA	TRBD2	TRBV6-1	TRBJ2-1
CASSEYLPSSLQGYEQYF	TGTGCCAGCAGCGAATACCTTCCCAGTTCCCTACAAGGCTACGAGCAGTACTTC	NA	NA	TRBV6-1	TRBJ2-7
CASSLRGSGVFELGEQYF	TGTGCCAGCAGTTTAAGGGGTAGCGGGGTCTTTGAGTTGGGCGAGCAGTACTTC	many	TRBD2	TRBV28	TRBJ2-7
CASSLAQTNTEAFF	TGCGCCAGCAGCTTGGCCCAGACGAACACTGAAGCTTTCTTT	many	NA	TRBV5-1	TRBJ1-1
CASSHPGLAGAEQFF	TGTGCCAGCAGCCACCCGGGACTAGCGGGAGCGGAGCAGTTCTTC	many	TRBD2	TRBV14	TRBJ2-1
CASSLRRGAAEAFF	TGTGCCAGCAGCTTACGAAGAGGGGCAGCTGAAGCTTTCTTT	many	NA	TRBV7-9	TRBJ1-1